Each of the 15 T cell receptor beta chains below was sequenced from the same sample in a study of T cells after somatic rescue of genetic block. Profiled with immunoSEQ multiplex PCR; TCRdb holds only in-frame clones, not every one. The table has more than 70,000 clones, approximately 90% seen once; the top ten hold around 1.6%. The material sequenced was peripheral blood mononuclear cells (PBMCs). These receptors originate from a young woman.

This chain connects TRBV7-3 to TRBJ1-1, with 11 positions matching TRBD1. The CDR3 totals 15 residues. The germline CDR1 and CDR2 sequences are SGHTA and FQGTGA. V was pared by 6 bases and J by 4 bases, with 7 bases of the junction left unmatched. The CDR3 sequence is CASRFTGTGGTEAFF. CDR3 DNA: TGTGCCAGCAGGTTCACCGGGACAGGGGGCACTGAAGCTTTCTTT.

The chain has TRBV6-1 and TRBJ1-2, with D uncertain. Germline lookup yields CDR1 MNHNS and CDR2 SASEGT. The CDR3 totals 13 residues. The V end lost 4 bases, the J end lost 3 bases, and 9 bases lay between the germline ends. DNA of the CDR3: TGTGCCAGCAGTGCTACGGATTACTATGGCTACACCTTC. It specifies CASSATDYYGYTF.

This sequence joins TRBV28 and TRBJ2-7; D could derive from TRBD1 or TRBD2 (5 bases each). Germline CDR1 MDHEN, CDR2 SYDVKM. V gave up 6 bases and J gave up 2 bases, with 14 bases separating them. This CDR3 has 14 residues. The CDR3 DNA sequence: TGTGCCAGCAGCCGCCGGGACGGTACCTACGAGCAGTACTTC. It encodes CASSRRDGTYEQYF.

The table lists this clone with a few counts. V usage is TRBV15 and J usage is TRBJ2-1; TRBD2 matches at 9 bases. Germline V gene sequence: CDR1 LNHNV, CDR2 YYDKDF (reference sequence). The CDR3 spans 16 residues. Germline trimming cut 3 bases from V and 7 bases from J; bases unmatched to any gene: 10. The CDR3 protein is CATSSQTSGVPNEQFF. DNA for the CDR3: TGTGCCACCAGCAGCCAGACTAGCGGAGTTCCGAATGAGCAGTTCTTC.

The rearrangement joins TRBV5-1 to TRBJ2-3, with D possibly being TRBD2 (5 bases). V lost 1 base and J 1 base, leaving 13 bases between the germline ends. This CDR3 has 16 residues. Germline V gene data show CDR1 as SGHRS and CDR2 as YFSETQ. CDR3 bases: TGCGCCAGCAGCTTGAGGAGCGGAATACGCACAGATACGCAGTATTTT. Translating it yields CASSLRSGIRTDTQYF.

The chain employs TRBV5-1 and TRBJ2-3; D is unresolved. Trimming cost V 6 bases and J 4 bases, with 9 bases left between them. This CDR3 region has 12 residues. The germline V gene encodes CDR1 SGHRS and CDR2 YFSETQ. The CDR3 spells CASNNSPDTQYF. The CDR3 DNA is TGCGCCAGCAACAACTCCCCAGATACGCAGTATTTT.

V gene TRBV15 combines with J gene TRBJ2-1, with 8 positions matching TRBD2. Germline CDR1 LNHNV, CDR2 YYDKDF (reference sequence). V lost 4 bases and J lost 7; bases outside the gene matches: 12. The CDR3 runs to 16 residues. The CDR3 loop is CATSMVGLDDGNEQFF. CDR3 nucleotides: TGTGCCACCAGCATGGTGGGACTAGACGACGGGAATGAGCAGTTCTTC.

This chain joins TRBV6-4 and TRBJ1-5; maybe TRBD1 (5 bases). The CDR3 runs 13 residues. Trimming removed 4 bases from V and 9 bases from J, with 13 bases in between. Germline loops: CDR1 MRHNA, CDR2 SNTAGT. The CDR3 region has the DNA TGTGCCAGCAGTGCGGCGAGGGGAACGCCCCAGCATTTT. Protein: CASSAARGTPQHF.

The chain carries TRBV5-1 and TRBJ2-7, with D perhaps assigned TRBD1 or TRBD2 (5 bases each). The germline gives CDR1 SGHRS, CDR2 YFSETQ. The CDR3 is made up of 15 amino acids. The V and J ends lost 0 bases and 7 bases respectively, with 17 bases between them. CDR3 nucleotide sequence: TGCGCCAGCAGCTTGGAGCCGACAGCGGCTCGGGAGCAGTACTTC. Its protein product is CASSLEPTAAREQYF.

The chain carries TRBV28 and TRBJ2-3; D is undetermined. The V and J ends lost 6 bases and 2 bases respectively, with 12 bases between them. Germline V gene lookup returns CDR1 MDHEN and CDR2 SYDVKM. This CDR3 is 14 amino acids long. The CDR3 reads CASSYTSHTDTQYF. In nucleotides, the CDR3 is TGTGCCAGCAGCTACACCTCCCACACAGATACGCAGTATTTT.

This clone was seen only a few times. J is TRBJ1-5 and V is TRBV27; the D is unclear. The CDR3 runs to 13 residues. CDR1 is MNHEY, CDR2 SMNVEV, per germline (reference sequence). The germline V and J ends were trimmed by 2 bases and 4 bases, with 6 bases remaining between them. CDR3 sequence: CASSLGRNQPQHF. The CDR3 bases are TGTGCCAGCAGTTTAGGACGAAATCAGCCCCAGCATTTT.

The CDR3 DNA reads as TGTGCTAGTGGTTTTGCCCCGACGGGACTGAACACTGAAGCTTTCTTT. As protein: CASGFAPTGLNTEAFF. The chain recombines TRBV12-5 with TRBJ1-1, with a weak D call TRBD1 (5 bases). This CDR3 region has 16 residues. Germline CDR1 reads LGHNT; CDR2 reads FRNRAP. V was clipped by 3 bases and J by 0 bases, with 14 bases between them.

This chain joins TRBV4-1 and TRBJ1-2; the D gene is possibly TRBD1 (6 bases). Trimming stripped 1 base from V and 4 bases from J, with 13 bases between. This CDR3 has 15 residues. Germline CDR1 is MGHRA and CDR2 is YSYEKL. In DNA, the CDR3 is TGCGCCAGCAGCCAAGTGGGAGGCAGGGGCTATGGCTACACCTTC. Amino acid sequence: CASSQVGGRGYGYTF.

The chain is built from TRBV2 and TRBJ1-3, with a possible D match to TRBD1 (5 bases). This CDR3 spans 14 amino acids. V was cut by 5 bases and J by 2 bases, with 10 bases left in between. Germline-derived CDR1 and CDR2 are SNHLY and FYNNEI. The CDR3 spells CASSLGGAGNTIYF. For the CDR3, the DNA is TGTGCCAGCAGTCTGGGGGGGGCTGGAAACACCATATATTTT.

The chain employs TRBV30 and TRBJ1-4, with D possibly being TRBD1 (6 bases). V was shortened by 1 base and J by 8 bases, with 14 bases between the two germline ends. This CDR3 has 14 residues. Germline CDR1 reads GTSNPN; CDR2 reads SVGIG (reference sequence). Here the CDR3 reads CAWSAGGPGEKLFF. CDR3 coding DNA: TGTGCCTGGAGTGCCGGGGGGCCGGGGGAAAAACTGTTTTTT.